What follows are 5 T cell receptor beta chains derived from one specimen sequenced in a study of T cell changes during pregnancy in multiple sclerosis. Generated by immunoSEQ multiplex PCR, the TCRdb table keeps only in-frame clones and is missing some. Seen here are approximately 90,000 clones, approximately 89% observed once, and the top ten hold around 0.93%. The source material was peripheral blood, sampled before pregnancy. The source of these receptors is a female donor with multiple sclerosis, enrolled in a pregnancy study.

The V and J genes are TRBV7-8 and TRBJ1-5; maybe TRBD1 (5 bases). The CDR3 is 14 residues long. The germline V and J ends were trimmed by 3 bases and 0 bases, with 6 bases remaining between them. CDR1 and CDR2 from the germline V gene are SGHVS and FQNEAQ. The CDR3 reads CASSFQGSNQPQHF. CDR3 in DNA: TGTGCCAGCAGCTTTCAGGGTAGCAATCAGCCCCAGCATTTT.

The chain joins TRBV6-5 to TRBJ1-4, with 9 bases lining up with TRBD1. This CDR3 region has 14 residues. V trimming: 6 bases; J trimming: 11 bases; junction bases outside the gene matches: 10. Germline V gene data show CDR1 as MNHEY and CDR2 as SVGAGI. The CDR3 coding sequence is TGTGCCAGCAGCCGGGACAGGGCCCCTGAGAAACTGTTTTTT. Amino acid sequence: CASSRDRAPEKLFF.

The chain employs TRBV11-3 and TRBJ2-6; 12 nucleotides align to TRBD1. CDR3 length: 17 amino acids. CDR1 is SGHNT, CDR2 YENEEA, per germline. V was clipped by 6 bases and J by 1 base; unmatched bases: 4. CDR3 bases: TGTGCCAGCAGTTTGGGACAGGGGGCATCTGGGGCCAACGTCCTGACTTTC. This sequence encodes CASSLGQGASGANVLTF.

V usage is TRBV6-4 and J usage is TRBJ2-7; 8 bases are a match to TRBD2. CDR3 length: 11 residues. From germline, CDR1 is MRHNA and CDR2 SNTAGT. Unmatched junction bases numbered 2, after V lost 9 bases and J lost 4 bases. DNA for the CDR3: TGTGCCAGACTAGCGGAGTACGAGCAGTACTTC. Residues: CARLAEYEQYF.

The chain couples TRBV6-5 to TRBJ1-6; the match to TRBD1 covers 9 bases. The V gene's germline CDR1 is MNHEY and CDR2 SVGAGI. The V segment lost 5 bases and the J segment 9 bases; nucleotides outside the gene matches: 8. The CDR3 spans 15 residues. CDR3 residues: CASSPQTGGSSPLHF. The CDR3 region has the DNA TGTGCCAGCAGTCCTCAGACAGGGGGAAGTTCACCCCTCCACTTT.